A selection of T cell receptor beta chains follows, all from one sample in a study of cytomegalovirus exposure and HLA in healthy donors. Libraries were prepared by immunoSEQ multiplex PCR; TCRdb keeps only in-frame clonotypes and omits some of them. The sample contains about 180,000 clones, 82% of which appear only once. Sample: PBMCs. The receptor set was obtained from a man aged 40-49 years in good health and CMV-seronegative. The CDR3 runs from the conserved cysteine through the conserved F or W. The order of the fields is clone size, J gene, D gene, V gene, CDR3 protein, CDR3 DNA. The D gene is left open where the match is weak. Size is omitted from some rows. Given values are once, few, many or a class for expanded clones.

>-|TRBJ2-7|-|TRBV11-3
CASSSDRSYEQYF
TGTGCCAGCAGCTCCGACAGATCCTACGAGCAGTACTTC
>-|TRBJ1-1|TRBD1|TRBV5-4
CASSRSGTVNTEAFF
TGTGCCAGCAGTCGATCCGGGACAGTGAACACTGAAGCTTTCTTT
>-|TRBJ2-3|-|TRBV21-1
CATILAADTQYF
TGTGCCACCATTCTAGCCGCAGATACGCAGTATTTT
>-|TRBJ1-1|TRBD1|TRBV11-2
CASSPGTAEAFF
TGTGCCAGCAGCCCCGGGACAGCTGAAGCTTTCTTT
>-|TRBJ2-7|-|TRBV10-3
CAISESGGDLLYEQYF
TGTGCCATCAGTGAGTCGGGCGGGGACCTACTCTACGAGCAGTACTTC
>-|TRBJ2-7|TRBD2|TRBV7-6
CASSAGTSGYEQYF
TGTGCCAGCAGCGCCGGGACTAGCGGCTACGAGCAGTACTTC
>-|TRBJ1-5|-|TRBV28
CASSLYSFDSNQPQHF
TGTGCCAGCAGTTTATACAGCTTTGATAGCAATCAGCCCCAGCATTTT
>-|TRBJ2-3|TRBD2|TRBV7-3
CASSLLAGGPDTQYF
TGTGCCAGCAGCTTACTAGCGGGAGGGCCAGATACGCAGTATTTT
>once|TRBJ2-1|TRBD2|TRBV2
CASSELERGNNEQFF
TGTGCCAGCAGTGAATTGGAGCGGGGGAACAATGAGCAGTTCTTC
>-|TRBJ2-3|-|TRBV21-1
CASSGGQGGQGTQYF
TGTGCCAGCAGCGGGGGACAGGGTGGGCAGGGGACGCAGTATTTT